This TCR beta chain originates from a study of early T cells in non-severe SARS-CoV-2 infection. Study details: The input, bulk RNA from unsorted whole blood, was sequenced, and chains were unpaired. Study results and caveats: Using VDJdb, the matching emphasized anti-spike CD8 responses while missing private and CD4 specificities.

Points on this clonotype: Its target is unknown.

V was clipped by 6 bases and J by 7 bases; unmatched bases: 6. The germline gives CDR1 SQVTM, CDR2 ANQGSEA. The CDR3 loop spans 12 amino acids. cDNA molecules, individually, were tagged with unique molecular identifiers. One entry per CDR3 protein, called by TCRdb with MiXCR from the 5' RACE reads. The data show 50,000 or so distinct CDR3 sequences, over 10% seen once. This receptor was taken from an adult who was a healthcare worker with PCR-confirmed SARS-CoV-2 infection or an uninfected control (not recorded which). This sequence joins TRBV29-1 and TRBJ1-2; 9 bases fit TRBD1. Sample: whole blood. CDR3 nucleotides: TGCAGCGTGAAACAGGGGGCCATTGGCTACACCTTC. Protein: CSVKQGAIGYTF. The full variable domain, in which reference TRBV29-1 and TRBJ1-2 provide the parts outside the CDR3, is SAVISQKPSRDICQRGTSLTIQCQVDSQVTMMFWYRQQPGQSLTLIATANQGSEATYESGFVIDKFPISRPNLTFSTLTVSNMSPEDSSIYLCSVKQGAIGYTFGSGTRLTVV.